The 20 T cell receptor beta chains listed next were all sequenced from one sample in a study of blood T cells in healthy people across ages. For the second PCR, which ran for 7 to 11 cycles, a sample-barcoded 5' primer and a J-beta primer mix were used. TCRdb reprocessed the 5' RACE reads with MiXCR, giving one entry per CDR3 protein. Counted here are some 900,000 distinct CDR3 sequences, around 46% occurring once; the ten biggest clones make up over 10%. Sequencing input: blood. These receptors originate from a man aged 25 to 40 in good health.

The rearrangement joins TRBV2 to TRBJ2-2; D might be TRBD1 (5 bases). V lost 6 bases and J 5 bases, leaving 19 bases between the germline ends. This CDR3 region has 16 residues. In germline, CDR1 is SNHLY, CDR2 FYNNEI. DNA for the CDR3: TGTGCCAGCAGGAAGGGGCAGTATTCTCAGACCGGGGAGCTGTTTTTT. Protein product: CASRKGQYSQTGELFF.

The chain links TRBV3-1 to TRBJ2-3; D remains ambiguous. This CDR3 contains 15 residues. CDR1 is LGHDT, CDR2 YNNKEL, per germline (reference sequence). Trimming took 0 bases from V and 2 from J, leaving 9 bases between them. The CDR3 DNA follows: TGTGCCAGCAGCCAAGAAGTCACGTCCACAGATACGCAGTATTTT. Protein: CASSQEVTSTDTQYF.

The chain uses TRBV9 and TRBJ2-1; the D is unclear. V lost 2 bases and J 9 bases, leaving 15 bases between the germline ends. The CDR3 runs 14 residues. The V gene's germline CDR1 is SGDLS and CDR2 YYNGEE. This CDR3 is CASSVTDLLGEQFF. The CDR3 DNA reads TGTGCCAGCAGCGTTACAGACCTTTTGGGTGAGCAGTTCTTC.

This clonotype was seen once. DNA for the CDR3: TGTGCCAGCAGCGCTCGCCGTGTGGGACCTAATGAAAAACTGTTTTTT. It specifies CASSARRVGPNEKLFF. The V gene is TRBV7-9, the J gene TRBJ1-4, with D possibly matching TRBD1 (5 bases). The length of the CDR3 is 16 residues. Germline-derived CDR1 and CDR2 are SEHNR and FQNEAQ (reference sequence). Trimming left V 5 bases short and J 3 bases short, with 16 bases between.

The genes are TRBV3-1 and TRBJ1-2; D is uncertain. This CDR3 contains 12 residues. The V end was cut by 0 bases, the J end by 10 bases, with 9 bases between. Germline CDR1 is LGHDT and CDR2 is YNNKEL (reference sequence). The CDR3 sequence: CASSQDPAVYTF. CDR3 bases: TGTGCCAGCAGCCAAGATCCGGCAGTCTACACCTTC. Drawing the rest from reference TRBV3-1 and TRBJ1-2, the complete variable domain is DTAVSQTPKYLVTQMGNDKSIKCEQNLGHDTMYWYKQDSKKFLKIMFSYNNKELIINETVPNRFSPKSPDKAHLNLHINSLELGDSAVYFCASSQDPAVYTFGSGTRLTVV.

J is TRBJ2-2 and V is TRBV7-3, with 8 bases matching TRBD1. The V gene's germline CDR1 is SGHTA and CDR2 FQGTGA. V shed 3 bases, J shed 7 bases, and the junction held 7 bases outside the gene matches. This CDR3 spans 15 amino acids. The CDR3 spells CASSLTGAPIGELFF. Here the CDR3 DNA reads TGTGCCAGCAGCTTGACAGGGGCACCGATCGGGGAGCTGTTTTTT.

This clonotype came up a few times. V usage is TRBV20-1 and J usage is TRBJ2-5; no clear D. Matching the DNA end better, TRBJ2-7 makes the J call doubtful. Germline loops: CDR1 DFQATT, CDR2 SNEGSKA (reference sequence). This CDR3 comprises 11 residues. CDR3 amino acids: CSAIDALEQYF. The CDR3 nucleotides read TGCAGTGCTATCGATGCGCTCGAGCAGTACTTC.

This chain links TRBV2 with TRBJ1-2, with a weak D call TRBD1 (6 bases). Germline V CDR1 and CDR2: SNHLY, FYNNEI. The V end was cut by 4 bases, the J end by 4 bases, with 13 bases between. CDR3 length equals 14 residues. The CDR3 bases are TGTGCCAGCAGTGTCAGGGGCGCAGGCTATGGCTACACCTTC. Protein product: CASSVRGAGYGYTF.

This clonotype was observed a handful of times. This chain joins TRBV29-1 and TRBJ2-5; possibly TRBD2 for D (6 bases). Trimming shortened V by 2 bases and J by 11 bases, and 21 bases separated the two germline ends. Germline V gene sequence: CDR1 SQVTM, CDR2 ANQGSEA. CDR3 length: 14 amino acids. The CDR3 DNA reads as TGCAGCGTTGAAAGTGGGACTTCTCTCCGTGAGCAGTACTTC. Amino acid sequence: CSVESGTSLREQYF. Combining the CDR3 with reference TRBV29-1 and TRBJ2-5 gives the whole variable domain SAVISQKPSRDICQRGTSLTIQCQVDSQVTMMFWYRQQPGQSLTLIATANQGSEATYESGFVIDKFPISRPNLTFSTLTVSNMSPEDSSIYLCSVESGTSLREQYFGPGTRLLVL.

The chain has TRBV20-1 and TRBJ2-3, with a possible D match to TRBD2 (7 bases). The CDR3 totals 13 residues. Germline CDR1 DFQATT, CDR2 SNEGSKA (reference sequence). V lost 5 bases, J lost 10 bases, and 19 bases lay in between. The DNA of the CDR3 is TGCAGTGCTCCCACGGGGGGCCCCCGAGCGCAGTATTTT. Translation: CSAPTGGPRAQYF.

This rearrangement joins TRBV25-1 to TRBJ2-1; D gene unclear. CDR3 length: 17 residues. In germline, CDR1 is MGHDK, CDR2 SYGVNS. Trimming left V 6 bases short and J 4 bases short, with 22 bases between. CDR3 amino acids: CASRSPLDQSPYNEQFF. CDR3 nucleotides: TGTGCCAGCAGGTCCCCCCTGGACCAGAGTCCTTACAATGAGCAGTTCTTC.

The chain combines TRBV5-1 with TRBJ2-1; 8 nucleotides agree with TRBD1. Trimming took 3 bases from V and 6 from J; bases not matched to a gene: 8. Germline lookup yields CDR1 SGHRS and CDR2 YFSETQ. There are 15 residues in the CDR3. Here the CDR3 reads CASSSDRVQVNEQFF. The CDR3 DNA follows: TGCGCCAGCAGCTCGGACAGGGTTCAAGTCAATGAGCAGTTCTTC. Full variable domain (missing parts from reference TRBV5-1 and TRBJ2-1): KAGVTQTPRYLIKTRGQQVTLSCSPISGHRSVSWYQQTPGQGLQFLFEYFSETQRNKGNFPGRFSGRQFSNSRSEMNVSTLELGDSALYLCASSSDRVQVNEQFFGPGTRLTVL.

This clonotype showed up just a few times. The chain uses TRBV12-3 or TRBV12-4 and TRBJ2-7; 8 positions agree with TRBD2. The CDR3 extends over 14 amino acids. V dropped 6 bases and J dropped 0; count of bases not matched to a gene: 4. For the CDR3, the DNA is TGTGCCAGCAGAGTAGCGGGGAGCTCCTACGAGCAGTACTTC. As protein: CASRVAGSSYEQYF.

This clonotype occurred a few times. A much bigger clone sits one base away, suggesting this may be a read error. V and J are TRBV4-1 and TRBJ2-3, with a tentative D call TRBD2 (5 bases). Trimming pared 0 bases from V and 5 bases from J, leaving 6 bases between. Germline V gene data show CDR1 as MGHRA and CDR2 as YSYEKL. The CDR3 is 13 amino acids. The CDR3 nucleotides are TGCGCCAGCAGCCAAGACAGCGGAGATACGCAGTATTTT. Amino acid sequence: CASSQDSGDTQYF.

This clonotype appeared many times. J is TRBJ1-1 and V is TRBV5-1, with 10 bases identical to TRBD1. The germline gives CDR1 SGHRS, CDR2 YFSETQ. The length of the CDR3 is 14 residues. Trimming took 4 bases from V and 5 from J; bases not matched to a gene: 5. The CDR3, as DNA: TGCGCCAGCAGCGCGACAGGGGGCAGTACTGAAGCTTTCTTT. Translated, it gives CASSATGGSTEAFF.

V usage is TRBV6-2 or TRBV6-3 and J usage is TRBJ2-3, with D perhaps TRBD1 (6 bases). V lost 4 bases and J lost 4, with 18 bases in between. The germline V gene has CDR1 MNHEY and CDR2 SVGEGT. CDR3 length: 16 amino acids. CDR3 loop: CASSFQGIDRADTQYF. The DNA of the CDR3 is TGTGCCAGCAGTTTCCAGGGGATAGATCGCGCAGATACGCAGTATTTT.

This clonotype occurred many times. V and J are TRBV29-1 and TRBJ2-5; either TRBD1 or TRBD2 may supply D (6 bases each). Trimming cost V 4 bases and J 5 bases, with 14 bases left between them. The CDR3 covers 13 residues. Germline V lookup: CDR1 SQVTM, CDR2 ANQGSEA. CDR3 residues: CSVATGGGETQYF. The CDR3 DNA is TGCAGCGTTGCGACAGGAGGAGGGGAGACCCAGTACTTC.

The V and J genes are TRBV6-5 and TRBJ1-4, with D maybe TRBD1 (5 bases). The CDR3 extends over 12 amino acids. Germline CDR1 and CDR2: MNHEY and SVGAGI. V dropped 5 bases and J dropped 8 bases, with 9 bases sitting between them. In DNA, the CDR3 is TGTGCCAGCAGTGGGGCAGGAGAAAAACTGTTTTTT. The encoded protein is CASSGAGEKLFF.

The genes are TRBV28 and TRBJ2-3; no definite D call. Trimming pared 5 bases from V and 2 bases from J, leaving 11 bases between. The CDR3 spans 14 residues. CDR1 is MDHEN, CDR2 SYDVKM, per germline. The CDR3 is CASSVATFTDTQYF. The CDR3 nucleotides read TGTGCCAGCAGTGTTGCCACTTTCACAGATACGCAGTATTTT.

The genes are TRBV4-1 and TRBJ1-2; TRBD1 matches at 8 bases. The CDR3 totals 19 residues. The V gene's germline CDR1 is MGHRA and CDR2 YSYEKL. The trim removed 0 bases at V and 0 bases at J, leaving 12 bases unmatched. DNA of the CDR3: TGCGCCAGCAGCCAAGAACCGGGACAGGTATACGGAGCTAACTATGGCTACACCTTC. It encodes CASSQEPGQVYGANYGYTF.